The 25 T cell receptor beta chains presented below share a single source sample, sequenced in a study of blood T cells in healthy people across ages (dated by TCRdb to 2014 to 2015). The method behind the library was 5' RACE. Sequencing instrument: Illumina HiSeq 2500. The second PCR ran for roughly 6 to 11 cycles and used a J-beta primer mix along with a sample-barcoded 5' primer. In-frame beta chains were kept once TCRdb had trimmed the public reads at Q25 with fastp and called clones with MiXCR. Every entry covers one CDR3 protein and lists the most common genes and DNA from its rows. The sample profile shows about 1.5 million distinct CDR3 sequences; about 45% of them were found once. The top ten hold just over 4% of the sample. Sequenced material: blood. The receptors were gathered from a young woman in good health.

The gene calls are TRBV20-1 and TRBJ2-4; D is perhaps TRBD1 (5 bases). The DNA end lines up better with TRBJ2-5; the J call may be wrong. Germline V CDR1 and CDR2: DFQATT, SNEGSKA (reference sequence). The CDR3 consists of 14 residues. CDR3 in amino acids: CSARGWGGAETQYF. CDR3 nucleotides: TGCAGTGCTAGAGGTTGGGGCGGTGCAGAGACCCAGTACTTC.

This clonotype has a handful of counts. The J gene is TRBJ2-7, the V gene TRBV10-3; no reliable D call. CDR1 ENHRY and CDR2 SYGVKD come from the germline V gene. Trimming cost V 11 bases and J 0 bases, with 11 bases left between them. CDR3 length: 12 residues. CDR3 region: CAAGTSSYEQYF. In DNA form, the CDR3 reads TGTGCCGCCGGCACGAGCTCCTACGAGCAGTACTTC.

With regard to this clonotype: The junction and the germline gene differ at one end; a read error may be behind it. V and J are TRBV20-1 and TRBJ2-1; 7 bases line up with TRBD2. Germline loops: CDR1 DFQATT, CDR2 SNEGSKA (reference sequence). The CDR3 totals 16 residues. CDR3 bases: TGCTGTGCTAGAGTCCGCTTTTTCGGGAGGTCCAATGAGCAGTTCTTC. This sequence encodes CCARVRFFGRSNEQFF.

This clonotype occurred many times. The genes are TRBV20-1 and TRBJ2-1; D gene ambiguous. This CDR3 comprises 14 residues. Trimming left V 2 bases short and J 0 bases short, with 8 bases between. Germline values: CDR1 DFQATT, CDR2 SNEGSKA (reference sequence). CDR3 nucleotide sequence: TGCAGTGCTAGACGAGCGAACTCCTACAATGAGCAGTTCTTC. Amino acid sequence: CSARRANSYNEQFF.

The chain couples TRBV7-2 to TRBJ2-1; 7 bases are a match to TRBD2. Judging by the DNA end, TRBJ2-7 fits better; the J call may be wrong. CDR3 length equals 17 residues. The germline V gene has CDR1 SGHTA and CDR2 FQGNSA. The CDR3 nucleotides read TGTGCCAGCAGCCCGCGCGGGGGTAGGAGCTCCTACAATGAGCAGTACTTC. It encodes CASSPRGGRSSYNEQYF.

There are a few counts of this clonotype. V usage is TRBV28 and J usage is TRBJ2-7, with D perhaps TRBD1 (5 bases). The CDR3 contains 14 residues. Trimming shortened V by 5 bases and J by 3 bases, and 14 bases separated the two germline ends. Germline-derived CDR1 and CDR2 are MDHEN and SYDVKM. The CDR3 sequence is CASSVGPHLYEQYF. The DNA for the CDR3 is TGTGCCAGCAGTGTGGGGCCTCACCTCTACGAGCAGTACTTC.

For this clonotype: At one boundary the junction diverges from the germline segment, which might be a read error. The chain links TRBV3-1 to TRBJ2-1, with 11 bases fitting TRBD2. The J call may be faulty, since TRBJ2-7 better matches the DNA end. Germline CDR1 reads LGHDT; CDR2 reads YNNKEL (reference sequence). The CDR3 has 15 residues. The CDR3 here is CAGSPGLAEYNEQYF. Here the CDR3 DNA reads TGTGCCGGCAGCCCGGGACTAGCGGAGTACAATGAGCAGTACTTC.

This clonotype came up once. The CDR3 DNA sequence: TGTGCCAGCCGGGACAGGGGGATCTATGAGCAGTTCTTC. It is translated as CASRDRGIYEQFF. The chain recombines TRBV25-1 with TRBJ2-1; 11 bases map to TRBD1. The CDR3 totals 13 residues. Germline lookup yields CDR1 MGHDK and CDR2 SYGVNS. The V and J ends lost 8 bases and 8 bases, in that order; junction bases with no gene match: 5. Full variable domain (missing parts from reference TRBV25-1 and TRBJ2-1): EADIYQTPRYLVIGTGKKITLECSQTMGHDKMYWYQQDPGMELHLIHYSYGVNSTEKGDLSSESTVSRIRTEHFPLTLESARPSHTSQYLCASRDRGIYEQFFGPGTRLTVL.

The chain carries TRBV6-2 or TRBV6-3 and TRBJ1-2; D perhaps matches TRBD1 (6 bases). The V end lost 7 bases, the J end lost 5 bases, and 26 bases lay between the germline ends. The length of the CDR3 is 17 residues. Germline V lookup: CDR1 MNHEY, CDR2 SVGEGT. This CDR3 is CASTEARTASTLYGYTF. The CDR3, as DNA: TGTGCCAGCACCGAGGCCCGGACAGCCTCGACCCTTTATGGCTACACCTTC.

The chain carries TRBV20-1 and TRBJ2-4; D is undetermined. Germline assignment: CDR1 DFQATT and CDR2 SNEGSKA (reference sequence). V was clipped by 6 bases and J by 8 bases, with 11 bases between them. This CDR3 spans 11 amino acids. As DNA, the CDR3 is TGCAGTGCAGTCCTTGGAGACATTCAGTACTTC. Encoded protein: CSAVLGDIQYF.

This clonotype has just a few counts. This chain links TRBV2 with TRBJ2-3; unclear D gene. Germline V gene data show CDR1 as SNHLY and CDR2 as FYNNEI. The CDR3 totals 12 residues. Trimming took off 3 bases at V and 6 bases at J, with 7 bases between the two ends. The CDR3 coding sequence is TGTGCCAGCAGTGACCTCGGGGATACGCAGTATTTT. Its translation is CASSDLGDTQYF.

The chain links TRBV4-3 to TRBJ1-5, with a possible D match to TRBD1 (6 bases). V was clipped by 1 base and J by 4 bases, with 11 bases between them. CDR3 size: 15 residues. Germline CDR1 and CDR2: LGHNA and YSLEER. The CDR3 is CASSQVRQENQPQHF. DNA for the CDR3: TGCGCCAGCAGCCAAGTCCGACAGGAGAATCAGCCCCAGCATTTT.

This sequence joins TRBV20-1 and TRBJ2-4; 7 bases are shared with TRBD1. This CDR3 comprises 16 residues. The V segment lost 0 bases and the J segment 3 bases; nucleotides outside the gene matches: 8. Germline CDR1 reads DFQATT; CDR2 reads SNEGSKA (reference sequence). CDR3 nucleotide sequence: TGCAGTGCTAGAGATCGAAGGGGGCCCGACAAAAACATTCAGTACTTC. Protein: CSARDRRGPDKNIQYF.

Regarding this clonotype: This may be a read error: a much more frequent sequence differs by one nucleotide. The rearrangement uses TRBV29-1 and TRBJ2-7, with 11 bases matching TRBD1. This CDR3 contains 16 residues. Germline loops: CDR1 SQVTM, CDR2 ANQGSEA. With 5 bases clipped from V and 7 bases from J, the junction kept 16 bases outside the gene matches. The CDR3 sequence is CSVTTVPGQGDNEQYF. CDR3 DNA: TGCAGCGTTACCACAGTGCCGGGACAGGGGGACAATGAGCAGTACTTC.

The rearrangement uses TRBV15 and TRBJ2-3; TRBD2 might be the D (6 bases). The CDR3 is 16 residues long. The germline V and J ends were trimmed by 1 base and 0 bases, with 11 bases remaining between them. Germline CDR1 and CDR2: LNHNV and YYDKDF (reference sequence). Here the CDR3 DNA reads TGTGCCACCAGCAGAGGGGGGGACCGTAGCACAGATACGCAGTATTTT. It is translated as CATSRGGDRSTDTQYF.

This clonotype was seen a single time. CDR3 sequence reads: CASTGTAPEAFF. DNA of the CDR3: TGTGCCAGCACCGGGACCGCTCCTGAAGCTTTCTTT. The chain is built from TRBV3-1 and TRBJ1-1; D might be TRBD1 (5 bases). The CDR3 extends over 12 amino acids. The germline V gene encodes CDR1 LGHDT and CDR2 YNNKEL (reference sequence). The ends were cut back, 7 bases at V and 6 bases at J, with 12 bases in the middle.

A few counts support this clonotype. The rearrangement uses TRBV7-9 and TRBJ2-3, with D maybe TRBD2 (5 bases). Trimming removed 6 bases at V and 5 bases at J, with 18 bases between. Germline V CDR1 and CDR2: SEHNR, FQNEAQ (reference sequence). This CDR3 region has 15 residues. CDR3 residues: CASRIPRREIDTQYF. The CDR3 nucleotides read TGTGCCAGCAGGATACCCCGAAGGGAGATAGATACGCAGTATTTT.

There are a few counts of this clonotype. V is TRBV7-2 and J is TRBJ2-6; D gene unclear. The V gene lost 3 bases and the J gene lost 2 bases, with 8 bases spanning the gap. In germline, CDR1 is SGHTA, CDR2 FQGNSA. This CDR3 contains 15 residues. The CDR3 loop reads CASSFKGAGANVLTF. The CDR3 DNA follows: TGTGCCAGCAGCTTCAAGGGTGCTGGGGCCAACGTCCTGACTTTC.

This clonotype was counted a few times. The chain couples TRBV12-3 or TRBV12-4 to TRBJ1-1; possibly TRBD1 for D (6 bases). This CDR3 has 16 residues. The V end lost 4 bases, the J end lost 0 bases, and 15 bases lay between the germline ends. As DNA, the CDR3 is TGTGCCAGCAGTTGGGAACAGGGCCCCATGAACACTGAAGCTTTCTTT. Amino acids: CASSWEQGPMNTEAFF.

This clonotype was found a few times. The chain combines TRBV7-9 with TRBJ2-5, with 8 bases aligning to TRBD1. Germline CDR1 and CDR2: SEHNR and FQNEAQ (reference sequence). This CDR3 has 15 residues. The J segment lost 3 bases and the V segment lost 3 bases, leaving 6 bases of the junction unmatched. The CDR3 DNA sequence: TGTGCCAGCAGCTTGGCTGGGACAGGTAAAGAGACCCAGTACTTC. Translated, it gives CASSLAGTGKETQYF. Variable domain in full (rest from reference TRBV7-9 and TRBJ2-5): DTGVSQNPRHKITKRGQNVTFRCDPISEHNRLYWYRQTLGQGPEFLTYFQNEAQLEKSRLLSDRFSAERPKGSFSTLEIQRTEQGDSAMYLCASSLAGTGKETQYFGPGTRLLVL.

V gene TRBV15 combines with J gene TRBJ2-1; no definite D call. This CDR3 spans 15 amino acids. The germline CDR1 and CDR2 sequences are LNHNV and YYDKDF (reference sequence). The V end lost 3 bases, the J end lost 6 bases, and 15 bases lay between the germline ends. The CDR3 sequence: CATSSDSLGSNEQFF. Written as DNA, the CDR3 is TGTGCCACCAGCAGTGACTCTCTAGGATCCAATGAGCAGTTCTTC.

The rearrangement links TRBV20-1 to TRBJ2-4, with D uncertain. CDR1 DFQATT and CDR2 SNEGSKA come from the germline V gene (reference sequence). Trimming took 5 bases from V and 7 from J, leaving 18 bases between them. The CDR3 extends over 14 amino acids. CDR3 DNA sequence: TGCAGTGCTGTTGGTAGGAACTTTGGGAACATTCAGTACTTC. This codes for CSAVGRNFGNIQYF.

The gene calls are TRBV6-4 and TRBJ2-1; 7 nucleotides line up with TRBD2. Trimming removed 4 bases from V and 4 bases from J; junction bases left unmatched: 16. The CDR3 is made up of 18 amino acids. Germline CDR1 and CDR2: MRHNA and SNTAGT. This CDR3 reads CASSAHPPTSWGYNEQFF. In DNA, the CDR3 is TGTGCCAGCAGTGCCCACCCCCCGACTAGCTGGGGGTACAATGAGCAGTTCTTC.

This sequence joins TRBV14 and TRBJ2-7; D might be TRBD2 (5 bases). The CDR3 spans 15 residues. CDR1 SGHDN and CDR2 FVKESK come from the germline V gene. V lost 4 bases and J 1 base, leaving 14 bases between the germline ends. CDR3: CASSPKLGRSYEQYF. The CDR3 DNA is TGTGCCAGCAGCCCGAAACTAGGGCGATCCTACGAGCAGTACTTC.

Only one count was recorded for this clonotype. The chain combines TRBV20-1 with TRBJ2-7, with TRBD1 matching 7 bases. V dropped 3 bases and J dropped 4; count of bases not matched to a gene: 15. Germline V gene sequence: CDR1 DFQATT, CDR2 SNEGSKA (reference sequence). CDR3 length: 16 amino acids. The CDR3 reads CSASETPTGLLYEQYF. In DNA, the CDR3 is TGCAGTGCTAGTGAAACCCCGACAGGGTTATTATACGAGCAGTACTTC.